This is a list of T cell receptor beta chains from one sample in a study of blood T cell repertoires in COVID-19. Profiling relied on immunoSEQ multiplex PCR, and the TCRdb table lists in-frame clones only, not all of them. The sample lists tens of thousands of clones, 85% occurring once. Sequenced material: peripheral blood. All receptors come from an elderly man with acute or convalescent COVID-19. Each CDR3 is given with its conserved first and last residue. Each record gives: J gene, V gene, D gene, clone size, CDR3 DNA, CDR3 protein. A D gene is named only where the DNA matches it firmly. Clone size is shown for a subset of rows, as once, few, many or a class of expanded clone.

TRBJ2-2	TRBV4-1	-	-	TGCGCCAGCAGCCCATCGACGGGAACGACCGGGGAGCTGTTTTTT	CASSPSTGTTGELFF
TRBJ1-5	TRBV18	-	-	TGTGCCAGCTCACCAAGCAGGGGTAGCACTCCAAGCAATCAGCCCCAGCATTTT	CASSPSRGSTPSNQPQHF
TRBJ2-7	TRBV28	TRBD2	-	TGTGCCAGCAGTCCAAGCCGACTAGCGGGAGTCCACGAGCAGTACTTC	CASSPSRLAGVHEQYF
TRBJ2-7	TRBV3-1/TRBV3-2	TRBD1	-	TGTGCCAGCAGCCAAGGGACAGGGAGCTCCTACGAGCAGTACTTC	CASSQGTGSSYEQYF
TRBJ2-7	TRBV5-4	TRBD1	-	TGTGCCAGCAGCTCTCCCTATACAGGGGCCCACGAGCAGTACTTC	CASSSPYTGAHEQYF
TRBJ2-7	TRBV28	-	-	TGTGCCAGCAGTCTTGGACACTCGAGCTCCTACGAGCAGTACTTC	CASSLGHSSSYEQYF
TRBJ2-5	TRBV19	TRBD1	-	TGTGCCAGTAGTATCCTCGGGACAGGGGAGCAAGAGACCCAGTACTTC	CASSILGTGEQETQYF
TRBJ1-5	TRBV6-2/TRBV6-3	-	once	TGTGCCAGCAGTTACTTCCCCGGGGGGGGCAATCAGCCCCAGCATTTT	CASSYFPGGGNQPQHF
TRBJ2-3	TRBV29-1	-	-	TGCAGCGTAGCGTCGGGCACAGATACGCAGTATTTT	CSVASGTDTQYF
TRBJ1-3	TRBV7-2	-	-	TGTGCCAGCAGCTTAGTGTCAGGTACTGGAAACACCATATATTTT	CASSLVSGTGNTIYF
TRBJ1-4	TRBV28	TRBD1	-	TGTGCCAGCAGGCCGGGACAGTTTAATGAAAAACTGTTTTTT	CASRPGQFNEKLFF
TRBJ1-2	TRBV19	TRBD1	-	TGTGCCAGTAGTATTGATCCAGGGACAGGGGTCTACACCTTC	CASSIDPGTGVYTF
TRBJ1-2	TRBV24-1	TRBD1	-	TGTGCCACCGGGACAGGGGGCGCATATGGCTACACCTTC	CATGTGGAYGYTF
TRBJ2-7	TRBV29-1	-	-	TGCAGCGTCGTAACTAGAATGTCTGGCGAGCAGTACTTC	CSVVTRMSGEQYF
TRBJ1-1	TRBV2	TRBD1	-	TGTGCCAGCAGTGACGACAGGGTCAGGTCGAATACTGAAGCTTTCTTT	CASSDDRVRSNTEAFF
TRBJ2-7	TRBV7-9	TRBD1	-	TGTGCCAGCAGCTCCCGGGACAGGCTCAACGAGCAGTACTTC	CASSSRDRLNEQYF
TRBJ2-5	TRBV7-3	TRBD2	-	TGTGCCAGCAGCTTAGGAGGGAGGGAAGAGACCCAGTACTTC	CASSLGGREETQYF
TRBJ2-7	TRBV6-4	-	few	TGTGCCACACGGAGGGGAGACGAGCAGTACTTC	CATRRGDEQYF
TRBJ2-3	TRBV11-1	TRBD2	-	TGTGCCAGCAGCTCCGGACTAGCGGGAAGCACAGATACGCAGTATTTT	CASSSGLAGSTDTQYF
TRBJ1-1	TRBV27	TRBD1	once	TGTGCCAGCAGAGGGGTGACTTGGGACAGGTCAGCTTTCTTT	CASRGVTWDRSAFF
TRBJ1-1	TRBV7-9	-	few	TGTGCCAGCAGCCCGGACTGGATTGAAGCTTTCTTT	CASSPDWIEAFF
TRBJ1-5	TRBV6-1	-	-	TGTGCCAGCAGTGACAGGGGCCGTAAGGGGAATCAGCCCCAGCATTTT	CASSDRGRKGNQPQHF
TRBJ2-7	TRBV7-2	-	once	TGTGCCAGCAGCCCGCCCCTCTATGGGACTCTTCAAGGGCAGTACTTC	CASSPPLYGTLQGQYF
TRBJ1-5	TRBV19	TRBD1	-	TGTGCCAGTAGTATGTTCCAGGGGGTGACTCGAAGAGGGTCGCCCCAGCATTTT	CASSMFQGVTRRGSPQHF
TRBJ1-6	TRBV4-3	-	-	TGCGCCAGCAGCCAAGAAGGGGGAATTAATTCACCCCTCCACTTT	CASSQEGGINSPLHF
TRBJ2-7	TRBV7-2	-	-	TGTGCCAGCAGCTTAGAACTTTCCTACGAGCAGTACTTC	CASSLELSYEQYF
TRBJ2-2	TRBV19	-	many	TGTGCCAGTAGTATGCAGGGGTTAGGGAACACCGGGGAGCTGTTTTTT	CASSMQGLGNTGELFF
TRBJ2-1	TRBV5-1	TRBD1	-	TGCGCCAGCAGCTTGAGTACAGGGGTCCACAATGAGCAGTTCTTC	CASSLSTGVHNEQFF
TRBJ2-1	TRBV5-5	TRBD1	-	TGTGCCAGCAGCCCTACCGGGACAGGGGCCTCCTACAATGAGCAGTTCTTC	CASSPTGTGASYNEQFF
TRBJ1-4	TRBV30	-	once	TGTGCCTGGGGGCGGCAAGGATGGGAAAAACTGTTTTTT	CAWGRQGWEKLFF
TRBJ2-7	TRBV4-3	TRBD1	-	TGCGCCAGCAGCCAAGTAGCGACAGGGGCCCCTTACGAGCAGTACTTC	CASSQVATGAPYEQYF
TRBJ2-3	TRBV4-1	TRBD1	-	TGCGCCAGCAGGGACAGGGGGCGCACAGATACGCAGTATTTT	CASRDRGRTDTQYF
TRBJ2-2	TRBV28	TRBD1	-	TGTGCCAGCAAATTGGACAGGGTCAGCGGGGAGCTGTTTTTT	CASKLDRVSGELFF
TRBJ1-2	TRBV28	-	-	TGTGCCAGCAGTTTATCAGGGAGGTATGGCTACACCTTC	CASSLSGRYGYTF
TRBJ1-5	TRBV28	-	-	TGTGCCAGCAGTCGTAGCAATCAGCCCCAGCATTTT	CASSRSNQPQHF
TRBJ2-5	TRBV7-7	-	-	TGTGCCAGCAGCTTAGAAGCGGTTCAAGAGACCCAGTACTTC	CASSLEAVQETQYF
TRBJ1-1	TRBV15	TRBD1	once	TGTGCCACCAGCAGAGGCGGACAGGGGAACACTGAAGCTTTCTTT	CATSRGGQGNTEAFF
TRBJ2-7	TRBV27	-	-	TGTGCCAGCAGTCCGGGACTCGTAACCTACGAGCAGTACTTC	CASSPGLVTYEQYF
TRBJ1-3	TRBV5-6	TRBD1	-	TGTGCCAGCAGCTCGGGACAGTTCCACTCTGGAAACACCATATATTTT	CASSSGQFHSGNTIYF
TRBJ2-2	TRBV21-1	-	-	TGTGCCAGCAGCAAACTAGCGGGAGGGCCCCCCGGGGAGCTGTTTTTT	CASSKLAGGPPGELFF
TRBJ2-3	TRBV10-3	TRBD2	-	TGTGCCATCAGTGTAATAGCGGGGGGCCGCGAGGATACGCAGTATTTT	CAISVIAGGREDTQYF
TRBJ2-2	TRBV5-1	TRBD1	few	TGCGCCAGCAGCTTACGAACAGGGGTCAACACCGGGGAGCTGTTTTTT	CASSLRTGVNTGELFF
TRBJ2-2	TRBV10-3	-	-	TGTGCCATCAGTGAGTCGGGGGACTGGAACACCGGGGAGCTGTTTTTT	CAISESGDWNTGELFF
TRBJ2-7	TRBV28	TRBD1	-	TGTGCCAGCAGTTTTATCGGGACAGGTGTCTACGAGCAGTACTTC	CASSFIGTGVYEQYF
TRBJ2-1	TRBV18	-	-	TGTGCCAGCTCACCCCCCGGCTCCCCGGGAAGAGCACCCCGCCAGTTCTTC	CASSPPGSPGRAPRQFF
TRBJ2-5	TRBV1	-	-	TGCACCAGCAGCCCGCAGGCCTGGGAGACCCAGTACTTC	CTSSPQAWETQYF